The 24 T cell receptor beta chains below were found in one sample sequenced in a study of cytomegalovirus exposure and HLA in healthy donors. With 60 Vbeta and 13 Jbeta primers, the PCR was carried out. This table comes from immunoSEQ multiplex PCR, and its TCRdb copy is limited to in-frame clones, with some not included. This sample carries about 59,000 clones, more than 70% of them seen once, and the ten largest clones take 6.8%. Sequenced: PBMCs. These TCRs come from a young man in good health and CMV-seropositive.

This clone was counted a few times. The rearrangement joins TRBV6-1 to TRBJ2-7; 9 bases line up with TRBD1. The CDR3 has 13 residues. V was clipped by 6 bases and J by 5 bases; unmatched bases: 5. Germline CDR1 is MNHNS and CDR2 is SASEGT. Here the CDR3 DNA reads TGTGCCAGCAGATGGACAGGGGTGCACGAGCAGTACTTC. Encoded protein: CASRWTGVHEQYF.

The CDR3 protein is CASSFGYDRVSYEQYF. CDR3 nucleotide sequence: TGTGCCAGCAGCTTCGGGTATGACAGGGTATCCTACGAGCAGTACTTC. The V call is TRBV11-1, the J call TRBJ2-7; 7 bases align to TRBD1. The CDR3 sequence is 16 residues long. V was pared by 3 bases and J by 1 base, with 9 bases of the junction left unmatched. Germline V CDR1 and CDR2: SGHAT, FQDESV (reference sequence). Full variable domain (rest looked up from reference TRBV11-1 and TRBJ2-7): EAEVAQSPRYKITEKSQAVAFWCDPISGHATLYWYRQILGQGPELLVQFQDESVVDDSQLPKDRFSAERLKGVDSTLKIQPAELGDSAMYLCASSFGYDRVSYEQYFGPGTRLTVT.

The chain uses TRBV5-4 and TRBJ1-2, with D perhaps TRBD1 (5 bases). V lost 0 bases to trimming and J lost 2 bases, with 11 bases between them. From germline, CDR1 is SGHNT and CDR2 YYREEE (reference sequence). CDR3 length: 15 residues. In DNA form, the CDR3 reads TGTGCCAGCAGCTTGGCATATCGGGGGAACTATGGCTACACCTTC. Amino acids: CASSLAYRGNYGYTF. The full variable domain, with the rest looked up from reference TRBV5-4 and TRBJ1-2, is ETGVTQSPTHLIKTRGQQVTLRCSSQSGHNTVSWYQQALGQGPQFIFQYYREEENGRGNFPPRFSGLQFPNYSSELNVNALELDDSALYLCASSLAYRGNYGYTFGSGTRLTVV.

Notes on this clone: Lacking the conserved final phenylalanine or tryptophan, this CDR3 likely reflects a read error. CDR3 loop: CAIRSDRGAYGYTV. In nucleotides, the CDR3 is TGTGCCATCAGAAGTGACAGGGGCGCCTATGGCTACACCGTC. The gene calls are TRBV10-3 and TRBJ1-2; 8 bases match TRBD1. CDR1 and CDR2 (germline): ENHRY, SYGVKD. J was trimmed by 4 bases and V by 6 bases; bases with no gene match: 7. The CDR3 runs 14 residues.

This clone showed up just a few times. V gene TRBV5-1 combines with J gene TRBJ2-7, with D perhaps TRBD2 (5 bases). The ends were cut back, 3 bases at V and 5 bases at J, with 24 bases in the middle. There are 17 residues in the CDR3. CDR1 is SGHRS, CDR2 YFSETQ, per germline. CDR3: CASSSTLDLPKGDEQYF. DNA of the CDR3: TGCGCCAGCAGCTCGACCCTGGACTTGCCAAAGGGTGACGAGCAGTACTTC.

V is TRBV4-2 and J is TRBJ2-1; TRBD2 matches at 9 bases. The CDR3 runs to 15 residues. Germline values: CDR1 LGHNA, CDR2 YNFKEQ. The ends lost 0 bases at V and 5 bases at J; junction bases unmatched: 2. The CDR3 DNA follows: TGTGCCAGCAGCCAAGAGCTAGCGGGGAACAATGAGCAGTTCTTC. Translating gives CASSQELAGNNEQFF.

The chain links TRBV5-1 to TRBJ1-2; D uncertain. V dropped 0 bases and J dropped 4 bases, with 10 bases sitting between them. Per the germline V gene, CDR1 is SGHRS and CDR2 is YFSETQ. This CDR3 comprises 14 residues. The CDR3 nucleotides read TGCGCCAGCAGCTTGGGGGCAGCCACCTATGGCTACACCTTC. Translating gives CASSLGAATYGYTF.

The CDR3 protein is CASSPLRESGANVLTF. CDR3 sequence (DNA): TGTGCCAGCAGCCCCCTCCGGGAGTCTGGGGCCAACGTCCTGACTTTC. The rearrangement joins TRBV7-3 to TRBJ2-6; a possible D gene is TRBD2 (6 bases). Germline CDR1 SGHTA, CDR2 FQGTGA. The V and J ends lost 5 bases and 1 base respectively, with 12 bases between them. CDR3 size: 16 residues.

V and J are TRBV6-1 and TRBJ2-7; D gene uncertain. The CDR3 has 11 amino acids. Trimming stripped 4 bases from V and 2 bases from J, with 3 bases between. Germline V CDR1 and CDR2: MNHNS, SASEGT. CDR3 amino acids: CASSAAYEQYF. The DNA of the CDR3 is TGTGCCAGCAGTGCAGCCTACGAGCAGTACTTC.

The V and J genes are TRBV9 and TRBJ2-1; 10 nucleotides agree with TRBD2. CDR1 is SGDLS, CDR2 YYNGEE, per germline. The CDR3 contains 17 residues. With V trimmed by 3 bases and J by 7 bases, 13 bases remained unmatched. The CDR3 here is CASSALSKRGGMNEQFF. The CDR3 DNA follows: TGTGCCAGCAGCGCCCTTTCAAAGCGGGGGGGAATGAATGAGCAGTTCTTC.

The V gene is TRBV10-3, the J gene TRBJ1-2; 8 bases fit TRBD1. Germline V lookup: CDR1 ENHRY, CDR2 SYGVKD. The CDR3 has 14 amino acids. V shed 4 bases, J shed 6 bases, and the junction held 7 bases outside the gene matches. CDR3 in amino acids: CAISVWDRSNGYTF. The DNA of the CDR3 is TGTGCCATCAGTGTCTGGGACAGGAGTAATGGCTACACCTTC.

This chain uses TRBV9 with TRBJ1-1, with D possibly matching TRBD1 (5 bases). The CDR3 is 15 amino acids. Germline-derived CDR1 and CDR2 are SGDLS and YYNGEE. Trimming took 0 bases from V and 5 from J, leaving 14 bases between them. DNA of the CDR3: TGTGCCAGCAGCGTAGACCCGGGCAGGGTTACTGAAGCTTTCTTT. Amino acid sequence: CASSVDPGRVTEAFF.

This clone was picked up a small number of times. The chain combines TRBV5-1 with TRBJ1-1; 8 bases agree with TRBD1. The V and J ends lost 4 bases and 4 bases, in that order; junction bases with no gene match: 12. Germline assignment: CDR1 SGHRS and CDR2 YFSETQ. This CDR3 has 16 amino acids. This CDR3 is CASSTNQGAGSTEAFF. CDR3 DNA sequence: TGCGCCAGCAGCACGAACCAGGGGGCAGGGAGCACTGAAGCTTTCTTT.

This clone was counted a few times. The CDR3 coding sequence is TGTGCCAGCAGCTCAGGCGGGGGGCTTGGGAATCAGCCCCAGCATTTT. This translates into CASSSGGGLGNQPQHF. The V and J genes are TRBV7-6 and TRBJ1-5; a weak D match, TRBD1 (6 bases). The CDR3 has 16 amino acids. V was shortened by 4 bases and J by 4 bases, with 17 bases between the two germline ends. CDR1 is SGHVS and CDR2 is FNYEAQ in the germline V gene. Filled out from reference TRBV7-6 and TRBJ1-5, the complete variable domain reads GAGVSQSPRYKVTKRGQDVALRCDPISGHVSLYWYRQALGQGPEFLTYFNYEAQQDKSGLPNDRFSAERPEGSISTLTIQRTEQRDSAMYRCASSSGGGLGNQPQHFGDGTRLSIL.

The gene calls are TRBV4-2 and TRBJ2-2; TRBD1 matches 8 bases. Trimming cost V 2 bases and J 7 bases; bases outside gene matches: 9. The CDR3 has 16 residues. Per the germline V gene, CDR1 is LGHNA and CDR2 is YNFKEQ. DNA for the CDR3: TGTGCCAGCAGCCAAAGAGGGACAGGCGACGGCGGGGAGCTGTTTTTT. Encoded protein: CASSQRGTGDGGELFF.

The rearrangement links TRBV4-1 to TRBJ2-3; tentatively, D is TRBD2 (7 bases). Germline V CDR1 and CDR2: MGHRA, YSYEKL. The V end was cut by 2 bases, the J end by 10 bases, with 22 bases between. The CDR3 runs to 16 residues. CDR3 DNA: TGCGCCAGCAGCCAAACAGCGGGACAAGGCCTAGCAGCGCAGTATTTT. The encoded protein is CASSQTAGQGLAAQYF.

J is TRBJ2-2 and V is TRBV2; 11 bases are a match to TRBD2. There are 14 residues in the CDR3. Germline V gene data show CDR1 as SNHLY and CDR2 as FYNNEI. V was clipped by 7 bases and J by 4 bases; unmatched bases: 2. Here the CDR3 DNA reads TGTGCCAGCATTCTAGCGGGGGGCACCGGGGAGCTGTTTTTT. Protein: CASILAGGTGELFF. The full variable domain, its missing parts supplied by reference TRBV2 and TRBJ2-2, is EPEVTQTPSHQVTQMGQEVILRCVPISNHLYFYWYRQILGQKVEFLVSFYNNEISEKSEIFDDQFSVERPDGSNFTLKIRSTKLEDSAMYFCASILAGGTGELFFGEGSRLTVL.

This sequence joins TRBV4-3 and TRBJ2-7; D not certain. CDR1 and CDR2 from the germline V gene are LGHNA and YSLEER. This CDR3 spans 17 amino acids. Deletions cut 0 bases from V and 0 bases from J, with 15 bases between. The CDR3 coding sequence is TGCGCCAGCAGCCAAGATCAAGCGAGCGCCAGCTCCTACGAGCAGTACTTC. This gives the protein CASSQDQASASSYEQYF.

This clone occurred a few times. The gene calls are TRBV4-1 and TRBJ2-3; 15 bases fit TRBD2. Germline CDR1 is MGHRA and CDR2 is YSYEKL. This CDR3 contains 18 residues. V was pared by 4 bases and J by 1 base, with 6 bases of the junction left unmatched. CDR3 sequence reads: CASSPSGLAGGGTDTQYF. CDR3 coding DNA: TGCGCCAGCAGCCCCTCTGGACTAGCGGGGGGGGGCACAGATACGCAGTATTTT.

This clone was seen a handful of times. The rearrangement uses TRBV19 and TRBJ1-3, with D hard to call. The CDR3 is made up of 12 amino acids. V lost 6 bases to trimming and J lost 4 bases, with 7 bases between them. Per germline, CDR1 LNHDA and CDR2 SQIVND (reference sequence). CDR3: CASSNTGNTIYF. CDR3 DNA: TGTGCCAGTAGCAATACAGGAAACACCATATATTTT.

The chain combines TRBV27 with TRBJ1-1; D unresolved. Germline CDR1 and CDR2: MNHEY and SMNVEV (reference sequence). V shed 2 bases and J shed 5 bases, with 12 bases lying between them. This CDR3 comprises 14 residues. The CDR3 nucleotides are TGTGCCAGCAGTTTAGAGGCAGATAAAACTGAAGCTTTCTTT. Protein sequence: CASSLEADKTEAFF.

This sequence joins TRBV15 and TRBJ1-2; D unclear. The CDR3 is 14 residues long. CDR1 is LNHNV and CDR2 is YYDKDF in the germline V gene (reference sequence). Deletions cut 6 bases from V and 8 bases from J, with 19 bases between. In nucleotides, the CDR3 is TGTGCCACCAGTAATATACGCGGGATGGTAGGCTACACCTTC. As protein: CATSNIRGMVGYTF.

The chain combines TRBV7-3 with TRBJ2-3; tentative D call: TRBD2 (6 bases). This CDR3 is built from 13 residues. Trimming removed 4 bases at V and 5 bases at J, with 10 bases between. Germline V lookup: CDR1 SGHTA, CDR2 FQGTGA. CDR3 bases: TGTGCCAGCAGCTCGGGACTGCGAGATACGCAGTATTTT. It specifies CASSSGLRDTQYF.

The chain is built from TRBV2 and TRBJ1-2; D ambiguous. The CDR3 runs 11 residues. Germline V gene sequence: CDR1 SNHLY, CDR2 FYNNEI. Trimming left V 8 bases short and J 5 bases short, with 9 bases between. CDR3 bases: TGTGCCAGCGGCGGGAGGTATGGCTACACCTTC. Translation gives CASGGRYGYTF.